The rows below give T cell receptor beta chains drawn from one sample of a study of CD8 T cells in Susac syndrome. Using its own MiXCR run on the immunoSEQ multiplex PCR reads, TCRdb lists one record per CDR3 protein. This table has approximately 68,000 distinct CDR3 sequences, approximately 94% appearing once. The sample comprised CD8+ T cells from PBMCs. Source of these receptors: a human donor with multiple sclerosis. CDR3s include the opening cysteine and the closing phenylalanine or tryptophan. Fields, in order: CDR3 protein, CDR3 DNA, J gene, clone size, V gene, D gene. A D gene is named only where the DNA matches it firmly. Clone sizes are given selectively: once, few, many, or a class where the clone is expanded.

CDR3aa: CASSQVSQTGADTQYF
CDR3nt: TGTGCCAGCAGCCAAGTTTCCCAGACAGGGGCAGATACGCAGTATTTT
j_gene: TRBJ2-3
abundance: .
v_gene: TRBV3-1
d_gene: TRBD1

CDR3aa: CASSLELDTQYF
CDR3nt: TGTGCCAGCAGCTTAGAACTCGATACGCAGTATTTT
j_gene: TRBJ2-3
abundance: .
v_gene: TRBV7-9
d_gene: .

CDR3aa: CASSGQLNRGLYGYTF
CDR3nt: TGTGCCAGCAGCGGACAACTCAACAGGGGACTGTATGGCTACACCTTC
j_gene: TRBJ1-2
abundance: .
v_gene: TRBV27
d_gene: TRBD1

CDR3aa: CASSSPTGRGNTEAFF
CDR3nt: TGTGCCAGCAGCTCCCCGACAGGGAGAGGGAACACTGAAGCTTTCTTT
j_gene: TRBJ1-1
abundance: .
v_gene: TRBV7-9
d_gene: TRBD1

CDR3aa: CASSFDHGDINYGYTF
CDR3nt: TGTGCCAGCAGCTTTGATCATGGGGATATTAACTATGGCTACACCTTC
j_gene: TRBJ1-2
abundance: .
v_gene: TRBV12-1
d_gene: .

CDR3aa: CASSHPKQGESSGNTIYF
CDR3nt: TGCGCCAGCAGCCATCCCAAACAGGGGGAGAGCTCTGGAAACACCATATATTTT
j_gene: TRBJ1-3
abundance: .
v_gene: TRBV4-1
d_gene: TRBD1

CDR3aa: CASSSTTGGRGEAFF
CDR3nt: TGTGCCAGCAGCTCAACCACAGGGGGCAGAGGTGAAGCTTTCTTT
j_gene: TRBJ1-1
abundance: few
v_gene: TRBV6-2/TRBV6-3
d_gene: TRBD1

CDR3aa: CASSQISGPIGTYEQYF
CDR3nt: TGCGCCAGCAGCCAAATCTCGGGACCGATAGGTACCTACGAGCAGTACTTC
j_gene: TRBJ2-7
abundance: .
v_gene: TRBV4-1
d_gene: .

CDR3aa: CSVESGANVLTF
CDR3nt: TGCAGCGTTGAGTCTGGGGCCAACGTCCTGACTTTC
j_gene: TRBJ2-6
abundance: .
v_gene: TRBV29-1
d_gene: .

CDR3aa: CASSVVGTGDRSGSAFF
CDR3nt: TGTGCCAGCAGCGTAGTCGGGACAGGCGATCGGTCCGGTTCAGCTTTCTTT
j_gene: TRBJ1-1
abundance: .
v_gene: TRBV9
d_gene: TRBD1

CDR3aa: CASSLGGMNYEQYF
CDR3nt: TGTGCCAGCAGCTTGGGAGGAATGAACTACGAGCAGTACTTC
j_gene: TRBJ2-7
abundance: once
v_gene: TRBV5-4
d_gene: .

CDR3aa: CASSLTGTDEQYF
CDR3nt: TGTGCCAGCAGCTTAACAGGGACCGACGAGCAGTACTTC
j_gene: TRBJ2-7
abundance: .
v_gene: TRBV7-2
d_gene: .

CDR3aa: CASSPRQGASYEQYF
CDR3nt: TGTGCCAGCAGCCCCAGACAGGGGGCTAGCTACGAGCAGTACTTC
j_gene: TRBJ2-7
abundance: .
v_gene: TRBV7-9
d_gene: TRBD1

CDR3aa: CASSLSGFSPQHF
CDR3nt: TGTGCCAGCAGTTTATCGGGGTTTTCGCCCCAGCATTTT
j_gene: TRBJ1-5
abundance: .
v_gene: TRBV27
d_gene: .

CDR3aa: CSVIRTDGNTIYF
CDR3nt: TGCAGCGTAATAAGGACGGATGGAAACACCATATATTTT
j_gene: TRBJ1-3
abundance: once
v_gene: TRBV29-1
d_gene: .

CDR3aa: CASSYGGTNNEQFF
CDR3nt: TGTGCCAGCAGTTACGGCGGCACCAACAATGAGCAGTTCTTC
j_gene: TRBJ2-1
abundance: .
v_gene: TRBV6-5
d_gene: .

CDR3aa: CSVVRPRQGKDYGYTF
CDR3nt: TGCAGCGTTGTACGTCCCCGACAGGGAAAGGACTATGGCTACACCTTC
j_gene: TRBJ1-2
abundance: .
v_gene: TRBV29-1
d_gene: TRBD1